The text below deals with one T cell receptor (beta chain). Under the authors' procedure: Amplification of reference gene primers was used by the study to estimate nucleated cell counts. The repertoire was sequenced with immunoSEQ multiplex PCR; TCRdb's copy has only in-frame clones and lacks some. For V, J and clone size, that table is used; D and trimming come from the DNA. The table has 90,000 to 120,000 clones, roughly nine tenths seen once. Between the trimmed V and J ends, which lost 1 base and 4 bases, there was a span of 5 bases. The CDR3 length is 13 residues. The V gene's germline CDR1 is SGHTA and CDR2 FQGNSA. This entry is derived from a study of blood T cell repertoires in COVID-19.

The sample comprised peripheral blood. V and J are TRBV7-2 and TRBJ2-1; D is undetermined. The receptor's source is a woman of 80 years or more with acute or convalescent COVID-19. The CDR3 DNA is TGTGCCAGCAGCTTAGTCATTTACAATGAGCAGTTCTTC. Translation gives CASSLVIYNEQFF.